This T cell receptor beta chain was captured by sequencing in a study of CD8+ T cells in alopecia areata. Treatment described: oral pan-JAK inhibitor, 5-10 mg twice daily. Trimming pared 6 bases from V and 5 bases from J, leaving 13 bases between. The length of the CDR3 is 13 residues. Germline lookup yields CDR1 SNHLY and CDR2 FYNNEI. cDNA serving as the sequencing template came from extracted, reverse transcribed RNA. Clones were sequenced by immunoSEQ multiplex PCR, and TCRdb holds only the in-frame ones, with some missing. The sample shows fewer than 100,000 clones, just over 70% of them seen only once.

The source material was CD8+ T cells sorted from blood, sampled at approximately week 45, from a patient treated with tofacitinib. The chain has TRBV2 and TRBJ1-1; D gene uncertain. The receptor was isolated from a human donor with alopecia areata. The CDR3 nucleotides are TGTGCCAGCAGCCACGTAGGTGGGACTGAAGCTTTCTTT. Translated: CASSHVGGTEAFF.